The rows below give T cell receptor beta chains drawn from one sample of a study of tumor-infiltrating lymphocytes in primary liver carcinoma. TCRdb processed the multiplex PCR reads anew with MiXCR; each CDR3 protein has one entry. The sample lists tens of thousands of distinct CDR3 sequences, roughly 69% seen once, with roughly 15% in the top ten. Sample: liver tumor tissue from sampling region 4. The receptors shown here come from a man aged 40-49 years with primary liver carcinoma and hepatitis B virus infection. CDR3s include the opening cysteine and the closing phenylalanine or tryptophan. A D gene is named only where the DNA matches it firmly. Some rows have no size entry. The others give once, few or many, or a class for an expanded clone.

d_gene: -; v_gene: TRBV7-9; abundance: -; j_gene: TRBJ1-1; CDR3aa: CASRSGQGTEAFF; CDR3nt: TGTGCCAGCAGATCGGGTCAGGGTACTGAAGCTTTCTTT
d_gene: TRBD1; v_gene: TRBV28; abundance: -; j_gene: TRBJ2-4; CDR3aa: CASRPPGQGNNQYF; CDR3nt: TGTGCTAGCAGACCTCCGGGACAGGGAAACAATCAGTACTTC
d_gene: TRBD1; v_gene: TRBV11-3; abundance: -; j_gene: TRBJ1-1; CDR3aa: CASSTRQGTEAYF; CDR3nt: TGTGCCAGCAGTACTCGACAGGGGACTGAAGCTTACTTT
d_gene: TRBD1; v_gene: TRBV5-1; abundance: medium-sized; j_gene: TRBJ1-1; CDR3aa: CASQTGTANTEAFF; CDR3nt: TGCGCCAGCCAGACCGGGACAGCGAACACTGAAGCTTTCTTT
d_gene: -; v_gene: TRBV7-9; abundance: -; j_gene: TRBJ2-2; CDR3aa: CASSLSAQELFF; CDR3nt: TGTGCCAGCAGCCTTAGCGCCCAGGAGCTGTTTTTT
d_gene: -; v_gene: TRBV28; abundance: many; j_gene: TRBJ1-5; CDR3aa: CASSLYGVDNQPQHF; CDR3nt: TGTGCCAGCAGTTTATATGGGGTGGACAATCAGCCCCAGCATTTT
d_gene: -; v_gene: TRBV10-3; abundance: -; j_gene: TRBJ2-2; CDR3aa: CASLVVGNTGELFF; CDR3nt: TGTGCCAGTTTAGTAGTAGGGAACACCGGGGAGCTGTTTTTT
d_gene: -; v_gene: TRBV6-6; abundance: -; j_gene: TRBJ1-2; CDR3aa: CTSYAEPANYRCTF; CDR3nt: -
d_gene: -; v_gene: TRBV15; abundance: many; j_gene: TRBJ2-7; CDR3aa: CATSRVGLNYEQYF; CDR3nt: TGTGCCACCAGCAGAGTGGGACTGAACTACGAGCAGTACTTC
d_gene: -; v_gene: TRBV29-1; abundance: few; j_gene: TRBJ2-7; CDR3aa: CNFVQDTTHEQYF; CDR3nt: TGCAACTTCGTACAGGATACCACCCACGAGCAGTATTTC
d_gene: -; v_gene: TRBV6-1; abundance: medium-sized; j_gene: TRBJ1-4; CDR3aa: CASSENEKLFF; CDR3nt: TGTGCCAGCAGTGAAAATGAAAAACTGTTTTTT
d_gene: TRBD1; v_gene: TRBV7-8; abundance: -; j_gene: TRBJ2-1; CDR3aa: CASSLRTGAYDEQFF; CDR3nt: TGTGCCAGCAGCTTAAGGACAGGGGCCTACGATGAGCAGTTCTTC
d_gene: TRBD1; v_gene: TRBV4-2; abundance: -; j_gene: TRBJ2-1; CDR3aa: CASSQDWRTGRVHIEQFF; CDR3nt: TGTGCAAGCAGCCAAGATTGGAGGACAGGGAGAGTCCACATTGAGCAGTTCTTC
d_gene: -; v_gene: TRBV28; abundance: few; j_gene: TRBJ2-7; CDR3aa: CASKDGEHYF; CDR3nt: TGTGCCAGCAAAGATGGCGAGCACTACTTC
d_gene: -; v_gene: TRBV5-4; abundance: -; j_gene: TRBJ2-7; CDR3aa: CASGPTGTGINEQYF; CDR3nt: TGTGCCAGCGGCCCAACCGGGACTGGAATCAACGAGCAGTACTTC
d_gene: -; v_gene: TRBV12-3/TRBV12-4; abundance: medium-sized; j_gene: TRBJ1-3; CDR3aa: CASSLGGTGNTIYF; CDR3nt: TGTGCCAGCAGTTTGGGAGGGACTGGAAACACCATATATTTT
d_gene: -; v_gene: TRBV5-8; abundance: -; j_gene: TRBJ1-5; CDR3aa: CASSLGQRPQHF; CDR3nt: TGTGCCAGCAGCTTGGGACAGAGGCCCCAACATTTT
d_gene: -; v_gene: TRBV28; abundance: many; j_gene: TRBJ1-6; CDR3aa: CASSPWTDYNSPLHF; CDR3nt: TGTGCCAGCAGTCCGTGGACTGATTATAATTCACCCCTCCACTTT
d_gene: TRBD2; v_gene: TRBV11-2; abundance: -; j_gene: TRBJ2-3; CDR3aa: CASNPVGGGVPGTQFF; CDR3nt: TGTGCCAGCAACCCAGTTGGGGGAGGGGTCCCAGGTACGCAGTTTTTT
d_gene: TRBD1; v_gene: TRBV14; abundance: -; j_gene: TRBJ1-1; CDR3aa: CASGQGQGIEAVF; CDR3nt: TGTGCCAGCGGCCAAGGACAGGGGATAGAAGCTGTCTTT
d_gene: -; v_gene: TRBV5-5; abundance: -; j_gene: TRBJ2-5; CDR3aa: CASDLSVGFQETQYF; CDR3nt: TGTGCCAGCGACTTGAGCGTTGGCTTTCAAGAGACCCAGTACTTC
d_gene: -; v_gene: TRBV6-6; abundance: -; j_gene: TRBJ2-1; CDR3aa: CANTSQSYNEHFF; CDR3nt: TGTGCCAACACGAGTCAGTCCTACAATGAGCACTTCTTC
d_gene: -; v_gene: TRBV5-1; abundance: -; j_gene: TRBJ2-7; CDR3aa: CAGRLTDDGQYF; CDR3nt: TGCGCCGGCAGACTTACCGACGACGGGCAGTACTTC
d_gene: -; v_gene: TRBV28; abundance: -; j_gene: TRBJ2-1; CDR3aa: CASGVRNELFF; CDR3nt: TGTGCTAGCGGAGTCAGGAATGAGCTGTTCTTC
d_gene: -; v_gene: TRBV5-1; abundance: -; j_gene: TRBJ1-2; CDR3aa: CASNFRVREDYTF; CDR3nt: TGCGCCAGCAACTTTCGGGTTAGAGAAGACTACACCTTC
d_gene: -; v_gene: TRBV29-1; abundance: -; j_gene: TRBJ2-5; CDR3aa: CIFEVPQQETQYF; CDR3nt: TGCATCTTTGAAGTCCCCCAACAAGAGACCCAGTATTTC
d_gene: TRBD2; v_gene: TRBV4-2; abundance: -; j_gene: TRBJ2-3; CDR3aa: CPSSKAGVKDTQYF; CDR3nt: TGCCCCAGCAGCAAGGCGGGAGTAAAAGATACGCAGTATTTT
d_gene: TRBD1; v_gene: TRBV28; abundance: many; j_gene: TRBJ2-2; CDR3aa: CASDRATGELFF; CDR3nt: TGTGCCAGCGACAGGGCCACCGGGGAGCTGTTTTTT
d_gene: -; v_gene: TRBV12-3/TRBV12-4; abundance: -; j_gene: TRBJ2-6; CDR3aa: CASCRTRLVPGRASGANVLTF; CDR3nt: TGTGCCAGCTGTCGGACCCGACTAGTCCCCGGTCGGGCCTCTGGGGCTAACGTACTGACTTTC
d_gene: TRBD2; v_gene: TRBV6-2/TRBV6-3; abundance: -; j_gene: TRBJ2-1; CDR3aa: CAISPRASGRANEQFF; CDR3nt: TGTGCCATCAGTCCCCGGGCTAGCGGGAGAGCAAATGAGCAGTTCTTC
d_gene: -; v_gene: TRBV5-1; abundance: -; j_gene: TRBJ2-7; CDR3aa: CANRHTDDEQYF; CDR3nt: TGCGCCAACAGACATACAGACGACGAGCAGTACTTC
d_gene: -; v_gene: TRBV11-1; abundance: -; j_gene: TRBJ1-6; CDR3aa: CHRSRTLVSPLHF; CDR3nt: TGTCACAGGAGTCGGACACTGGTTTCACCCCTCCACTTT
d_gene: TRBD1; v_gene: TRBV28; abundance: many; j_gene: TRBJ1-2; CDR3aa: CASSRQGRWYGYTF; CDR3nt: TGTGCCAGCAGTAGACAGGGACGGTGGTATGGCTACACCTTC
d_gene: -; v_gene: TRBV7-2; abundance: -; j_gene: TRBJ2-1; CDR3aa: CPSIEGGERYNEQFF; CDR3nt: TGTCCCAGCATCGAGGGGGGCGAGAGGTACAATGAGCAGTTCTTC
d_gene: -; v_gene: TRBV7-3; abundance: -; j_gene: TRBJ2-3; CDR3aa: CAGSLGAFSTDTQYF; CDR3nt: TGTGCCGGCAGCCTCGGGGCTTTTAGCACAGATACGCAATATTTT
d_gene: -; v_gene: TRBV5-1; abundance: -; j_gene: TRBJ2-3; CDR3aa: CASNSGPDTDTQYF; CDR3nt: TGCGCCAGCAACTCCGGACCGGACACAGATACGCAGTATTTT
d_gene: TRBD1; v_gene: TRBV29-1; abundance: -; j_gene: TRBJ1-1; CDR3aa: CSAIGQESEASF; CDR3nt: TGCAGCGCCATCGGACAGGAGTCTGAAGCTTCCTTT
d_gene: TRBD2; v_gene: TRBV12-3/TRBV12-4; abundance: medium-sized; j_gene: TRBJ2-2; CDR3aa: CANRLAGPTGELFF; CDR3nt: TGTGCCAACAGACTAGCGGGCCCCACCGGGGAGCTGTTTTTT
d_gene: -; v_gene: TRBV28; abundance: few; j_gene: TRBJ2-3; CDR3aa: CANSRLPQSTDTQYF; CDR3nt: TGTGCTAACAGTCGCCTCCCGCAAAGCACAGATACGCAGTATTTT
d_gene: -; v_gene: TRBV7-8; abundance: -; j_gene: TRBJ2-5; CDR3aa: CASSLGSGQESQYF; CDR3nt: TGTGCCAGCAGCTTGGGTAGTGGCCAAGAGTCCCAGTACTTC
d_gene: TRBD1; v_gene: TRBV4-2; abundance: -; j_gene: TRBJ2-1; CDR3aa: CDSSHAEGQGINEQFF; CDR3nt: TGTGACAGCAGCCACGCCGAGGGACAGGGGATCAATGAGCAGTTCTTC
d_gene: -; v_gene: TRBV10-3; abundance: -; j_gene: TRBJ2-1; CDR3aa: CASAGRRRSDNVQFF; CDR3nt: TGTGCCTCAGCTGGCAGAAGGAGGTCCGACAATGTGCAGTTCTTC
d_gene: -; v_gene: TRBV7-6; abundance: -; j_gene: TRBJ2-3; CDR3aa: CASSSQNTQYF; CDR3nt: TGTGCCAGCAGCTCTCAAAATACGCAGTATTTT
d_gene: TRBD1; v_gene: TRBV12-3/TRBV12-4; abundance: few; j_gene: TRBJ2-5; CDR3aa: CASNSNRGQETQYF; CDR3nt: TGTGCCAGCAATTCCAACAGGGGACAAGAGACCCAGTACTTC
d_gene: -; v_gene: TRBV11-2; abundance: -; j_gene: TRBJ1-1; CDR3aa: CASSLDRGPPGEAFF; CDR3nt: TGTGCCAGCAGCTTAGATCGGGGCCCGCCTGGTGAAGCTTTCTTT
d_gene: -; v_gene: TRBV4-3; abundance: -; j_gene: TRBJ2-5; CDR3aa: CASSQAIRLTETQYF; CDR3nt: TGCGCCAGCAGCCAAGCAATTCGTTTGACTGAGACCCAGTACTTT
d_gene: -; v_gene: TRBV28; abundance: -; j_gene: TRBJ1-4; CDR3aa: CANSWLQWVGEKLFF; CDR3nt: TGTGCCAACAGTTGGTTACAGTGGGTAGGTGAAAAACTGTTTTTT
d_gene: -; v_gene: TRBV29-1; abundance: -; j_gene: TRBJ2-5; CDR3aa: CNVEDVGQGETQYF; CDR3nt: TGCAATGTTGAAGATGTCGGGCAAGGAGAGACCCAGTACTTC
d_gene: TRBD2; v_gene: TRBV10-2; abundance: -; j_gene: TRBJ2-1; CDR3aa: CTSSDSSRLADNEQFF; CDR3nt: TGTACCAGCAGTGATTCGAGCAGACTAGCGGACAATGAGCAGTTCTTC
d_gene: -; v_gene: TRBV14; abundance: many; j_gene: TRBJ1-1; CDR3aa: CACSPRLGVGTAAFF; CDR3nt: TGTGCCTGCAGCCCCAGACTTGGGGTAGGCACTGCAGCTTTCTTT